This T cell receptor (beta chain) stems from a study of breast tumors, draining lymph nodes, adjacent tissues. TCRdb called the multiplex PCR reads again in MiXCR, with one record for every CDR3 protein. The sample has under 110,000 distinct CDR3 sequences, 30% seen once. Breast cancer patients provided tissue from their axillary draining lymph nodes. Germline V gives CDR1 SGHTA, CDR2 FQGTGA. CDR3 size: 15 residues. Regarding this clonotype: Antigen: not known. A junction boundary mismatches the germline segment, possibly from a read error.

General study points: Tumors had less TCR diversity than lymph nodes, more than nontumor tissue. Compared with basal-like, luminal-like tumors shared significantly more repertoire with nontumor tissue. Data fit most tumor T cells coming from lymph node, expanding in tumor. Data only fit, rather than demonstrated, lymph node origin of most tumor T cells.

The sample taken for sequencing was axillary lymph node tissue. The chain uses TRBV7-3 and TRBJ1-3, with TRBD1 matching 7 bases. The sequence derives from a female donor with breast cancer. Some clones in this sample may be carry-over from other donors' samples. CDR3 bases: TGTGCCAGCAGCTTAGGAGGGGGCTCTGGAAACACCATACATTTT. This encodes CASSLGGGSGNTIHF.